The rows below give T cell receptor beta chains drawn from one sample of a study of Graves' ophthalmopathy and Graves' hyperthyroidism. TCRdb reprocessed the multiplex PCR reads via MiXCR and lists one record per CDR3 protein. The table lists some 410,000 distinct CDR3 sequences, 21% of them singletons. The sample consisted of peripheral blood. The receptors originated from a woman between 18 and 30 years old with stable Graves' hyperthyroidism. Each CDR3 is given with its conserved first and last residue. The D gene is left open where the match is weak. The size entry is marked missing in some rows and otherwise reads once, few, many or a size class.

TRBV12-3/TRBV12-4	TRBD1	many	TRBJ1-1	CASNTGGYTEAFF	TGTGCCAGCAATACAGGGGGCTACACTGAAGCTTTCTTT
TRBV2	.	many	TRBJ1-5	CASTGSANQPQHF	TGTGCCAGCACCGGGTCAGCCAATCAGCCCCAGCATTTT
TRBV29-1	.	many	TRBJ1-5	CSVVSDRDQPQHF	TGCAGCGTTGTGTCGGATCGCGATCAGCCCCAGCATTTT
TRBV11-1	.	few	TRBJ2-7	CASSLPRHRGRDEQYF	TGTGCCAGCAGCTTACCCAGACACCGAGGTAGGGACGAGCAGTACTTC
TRBV11-3	TRBD1	.	TRBJ1-2	CASSSGQGPIYGYTF	TGTGCCAGCAGCTCGGGACAGGGACCCATCTATGGCTACACCTTC
TRBV12-3/TRBV12-4	.	many	TRBJ1-3	CASSRPKWPSGNTTYF	TGTGCCAGCAGTCGACCCAAGTGGCCCTCTGGAAACACCACATATTTT
TRBV20-1	.	many	TRBJ2-7	CSGVPVSYEQYF	TGCAGTGGGGTCCCGGTCTCCTACGAGCAGTACTTC
TRBV2	.	many	TRBJ2-3	CASIPGWGSGGDTQYF	TGTGCCAGCATCCCCGGTTGGGGATCCGGGGGAGATACGCAGTATTTT
TRBV5-1	TRBD1	.	TRBJ1-2	CASSIATGGRDGYTF	TGCGCCAGCAGCATAGCGACAGGGGGCAGGGATGGCTACACCTTC
TRBV9	.	many	TRBJ2-4	CASSVGRGTKNIQYF	TGTGCCAGCAGCGTAGGTAGGGGAACCAAAAACATTCAGTACTTC